What follows are 27 T cell receptor beta chains derived from one specimen sequenced in a study of T cell responses to AZD1222 COVID-19 vaccine. Assay used: immunoSEQ multiplex PCR; TCRdb lists only in-frame clones, some missing. The repertoire includes some 130,000 clones, approximately 83% of them detected once, and approximately 1.7% sits in the top ten. The sequences come from peripheral blood, collected on day 0 of AZD1222 vaccination. These TCRs come from an adult in good health.

Comments on this clone: An end of the junction differs from the germline gene, which may be a read error. The V and J genes are TRBV27 and TRBJ1-1; no clear D gene. Germline V gene lookup returns CDR1 MNHEY and CDR2 SMNVEV (reference sequence). This CDR3 contains 13 residues. The CDR3 nucleotides are TGTGCCAGCAGTTTCCAGGCAAATACTGAGGCTTTCTTT. It yields the protein CASSFQANTEAFF.

The rearrangement uses TRBV30 and TRBJ1-1, with TRBD1 matching 7 bases. V trimming: 4 bases; J trimming: 1 base; junction bases outside the gene matches: 3. This CDR3 comprises 13 residues. Germline CDR1 GTSNPN, CDR2 SVGIG (reference sequence). The CDR3 protein is CAWNRGQNTEAFF. DNA of the CDR3: TGTGCCTGGAATAGGGGGCAGAACACTGAAGCTTTCTTT.

V usage is TRBV11-1 and J usage is TRBJ2-7; possibly TRBD2 for D (6 bases). The germline CDR1 and CDR2 sequences are SGHAT and FQDESV (reference sequence). The V and J ends lost 6 bases and 0 bases respectively, with 15 bases between them. This CDR3 has 15 amino acids. The CDR3, as DNA: TGTGCCAGCAGTGGCGGGACCAAAAGCTCCTACGAGCAGTACTTC. It encodes CASSGGTKSSYEQYF.

A single count supports this clone. CDR3 DNA sequence: TGTGCCAGCAGTGCGACAGGCTATAGCAATCAGCCCCAGCATTTT. It is translated as CASSATGYSNQPQHF. The V and J genes are TRBV2 and TRBJ1-5; D is perhaps TRBD1 (6 bases). This CDR3 contains 15 residues. CDR1 is SNHLY, CDR2 FYNNEI, per germline. The V end lost 4 bases, the J end lost 0 bases, and 10 bases lay between the germline ends.

This rearrangement joins TRBV7-6 to TRBJ2-1; 11 bases align to TRBD1. CDR1 is SGHVS, CDR2 FNYEAQ, per germline. The CDR3 is 15 amino acids. The trim removed 1 base at V and 6 bases at J, leaving 2 bases unmatched. For the CDR3, the DNA is TGTGCCAGCAGCTTAGGGGGGACAGGGGGCAATGAGCAGTTCTTC. Protein product: CASSLGGTGGNEQFF.

V gene TRBV7-3 combines with J gene TRBJ2-2; maybe TRBD1 (5 bases). The V end was cut by 2 bases, the J end by 3 bases, with 13 bases between. CDR1 is SGHTA and CDR2 is FQGTGA in the germline V gene. The CDR3 is 16 amino acids. CDR3 sequence: CASSLLGQQYTGELFF. In DNA, the CDR3 is TGTGCCAGCAGCTTATTAGGACAACAGTACACCGGGGAGCTGTTTTTT. The full variable domain, its missing parts supplied by reference TRBV7-3 and TRBJ2-2, is GAGVSQTPSNKVTEKGKYVELRCDPISGHTALYWYRQSLGQGPEFLIYFQGTGAADDSGLPNDRFFAVRPEGSVSTLKIQRTERGDSAVYLCASSLLGQQYTGELFFGEGSRLTVL.

The rearrangement joins TRBV5-1 to TRBJ2-2, with 9 bases that match TRBD1. Losses at the gene ends were 4 bases for V and 2 bases for J; bases not matched to a gene: 6. The CDR3 length is 16 residues. CDR1 is SGHRS, CDR2 YFSETQ, per germline. The DNA of the CDR3 is TGCGCCAGCAGCACGAGGACAGGGGACAACACCGGGGAGCTGTTTTTT. It translates to CASSTRTGDNTGELFF.

The chain recombines TRBV2 with TRBJ2-2, with TRBD1 matching 8 bases. Looked up from germline, CDR1 is SNHLY and CDR2 is FYNNEI. The CDR3 contains 14 residues. Trimming cost V 6 bases and J 4 bases; bases outside gene matches: 4. CDR3: CASSGQGSTGELFF. The CDR3 DNA sequence: TGTGCCAGCAGCGGACAGGGCAGCACCGGGGAGCTGTTTTTT.

The genes are TRBV7-8 and TRBJ2-2; 7 nucleotides match TRBD1. CDR3 length equals 16 residues. Germline-derived CDR1 and CDR2 are SGHVS and FQNEAQ. V was pared by 5 bases and J by 2 bases, with 8 bases of the junction left unmatched. CDR3 protein: CASSPRTGLNTGELFF. In nucleotides, the CDR3 is TGTGCCAGCAGCCCGCGGACAGGTTTAAACACCGGGGAGCTGTTTTTT.

The chain has TRBV5-1 and TRBJ1-1; possibly TRBD1 for D (5 bases). Germline V gene data show CDR1 as SGHRS and CDR2 as YFSETQ. This CDR3 comprises 17 residues. Between the trimmed V and J ends, which lost 2 bases and 1 base, there was a span of 18 bases. The CDR3 DNA follows: TGCGCCAGCAGCTTTCAATCCTCAGGGACTTCGAACACTGAAGCTTTCTTT. Residues: CASSFQSSGTSNTEAFF.

The V call is TRBV14, the J call TRBJ1-4, with a weak D call TRBD1 (5 bases). Trimming left V 1 base short and J 2 bases short, with 11 bases between. The germline V gene has CDR1 SGHDN and CDR2 FVKESK. The CDR3 loop spans 16 amino acids. DNA for the CDR3: TGTGCCAGCAGCCAAGGGATGGGGGTCACTAATGAAAAACTGTTTTTT. Translation gives CASSQGMGVTNEKLFF.

This sequence joins TRBV5-4 and TRBJ2-1; 12 nucleotides align to TRBD2. V was pared by 3 bases and J by 7 bases, with 8 bases of the junction left unmatched. The CDR3 consists of 16 residues. From germline, CDR1 is SGHNT and CDR2 YYREEE (reference sequence). In nucleotides, the CDR3 is TGTGCCAGCAGCTCCCCACTAGCGGGGGGTTTGAATGAGCAGTTCTTC. This translates into CASSSPLAGGLNEQFF. The variable domain in full, completed from reference TRBV5-4 and TRBJ2-1, reads ETGVTQSPTHLIKTRGQQVTLRCSSQSGHNTVSWYQQALGQGPQFIFQYYREEENGRGNFPPRFSGLQFPNYSSELNVNALELDDSALYLCASSSPLAGGLNEQFFGPGTRLTVL.

The V and J genes are TRBV30 and TRBJ2-1, with D possibly TRBD2 on 5 matching bases. The CDR3 length is 13 residues. The V end lost 5 bases, the J end lost 10 bases, and 18 bases lay between the germline ends. Germline lookup yields CDR1 GTSNPN and CDR2 SVGIG (reference sequence). The CDR3 region is CAWGGFLIVEQFF. For the CDR3, the DNA is TGTGCCTGGGGCGGGTTCTTAATAGTAGAGCAGTTCTTC.

The chain carries TRBV5-1 and TRBJ1-6; perhaps TRBD1 as D (6 bases). The CDR3 consists of 18 residues. Trimming stripped 0 bases from V and 2 bases from J, with 15 bases between. The germline V gene encodes CDR1 SGHRS and CDR2 YFSETQ. This chain's CDR3 is CASSLGGGTAPYNSPLHF. In DNA, the CDR3 is TGCGCCAGCAGCTTGGGCGGGGGCACAGCTCCCTATAATTCACCCCTCCACTTT.

The genes are TRBV18 and TRBJ1-6; D remains ambiguous. V dropped 6 bases and J dropped 3 bases, with 12 bases sitting between them. The CDR3 has 15 amino acids. In germline, CDR1 is KGHSH, CDR2 LQKENI. CDR3 loop: CASSLDRVYNSPLHF. The CDR3 nucleotides read TGTGCCAGCTCTCTCGACCGAGTCTATAATTCACCCCTCCACTTT.

The chain has TRBV7-6 and TRBJ1-6; TRBD1 might be the D (6 bases). V was cut by 5 bases and J by 4 bases, with 24 bases left in between. Germline CDR1 reads SGHVS; CDR2 reads FNYEAQ. The CDR3 contains 19 residues. The CDR3 loop reads CASSLQGRGGFSYNSPLHF. The DNA for the CDR3 is TGTGCCAGCAGCCTACAGGGACGCGGGGGTTTTAGTTATAATTCACCCCTCCACTTT.

This rearrangement joins TRBV15 to TRBJ2-7; no clear D gene. The CDR3 has 13 residues. The V gene lost 0 bases and the J gene lost 3 bases, with 6 bases spanning the gap. CDR1 and CDR2 (germline): LNHNV, YYDKDF (reference sequence). The CDR3 DNA is TGTGCCACCAGCAGAGACCGGGTCTACGAGCAGTACTTC. Translated: CATSRDRVYEQYF.

This chain connects TRBV29-1 to TRBJ2-4; 11 positions match TRBD1. With V trimmed by 6 bases and J by 9 bases, 10 bases remained unmatched. This CDR3 has 14 amino acids. In germline, CDR1 is SQVTM, CDR2 ANQGSEA. DNA for the CDR3: TGCAGCGTGAGGGACAGGGGGAGTTCTGGCATTCAGTACTTC. It yields the protein CSVRDRGSSGIQYF.

V and J are TRBV10-3 and TRBJ2-3; 12 bases align to TRBD2. The germline gives CDR1 ENHRY, CDR2 SYGVKD. There are 15 residues in the CDR3. Trimming took 4 bases from V and 5 from J; bases not matched to a gene: 4. The CDR3 nucleotides are TGTGCCATCAGTGCCCTAGCGGGGGGGCAAGATACGCAGTATTTT. Amino acids: CAISALAGGQDTQYF.

The genes are TRBV5-5 and TRBJ1-1, with no clear D. The CDR3 runs to 13 residues. Germline CDR1 and CDR2: SGHKS and YYEKEE (reference sequence). Trimming left V 0 bases short and J 1 base short, with 4 bases between. The CDR3 reads CASSLATNTEAFF. The CDR3 DNA sequence: TGTGCCAGCAGCTTGGCCACGAACACTGAAGCTTTCTTT.

The chain recombines TRBV11-1 with TRBJ2-3, with D hard to call. This CDR3 spans 11 amino acids. In germline, CDR1 is SGHAT, CDR2 FQDESV (reference sequence). The V end lost 1 base, the J end lost 6 bases, and 2 bases lay between the germline ends. CDR3 protein: CASSLGDTQYF. As DNA, the CDR3 is TGTGCCAGCAGCTTAGGGGATACGCAGTATTTT.

The J gene is TRBJ2-2, the V gene TRBV5-1; 11 nucleotides align to TRBD1. The CDR3 is 15 amino acids. After removal of 6 bases from V and 6 bases from J, the junction contained 7 bases not matched to a gene. Germline lookup yields CDR1 SGHRS and CDR2 YFSETQ. CDR3 sequence: CASTAGTGGSGELFF. CDR3 coding DNA: TGCGCCAGCACGGCAGGGACAGGGGGGTCCGGGGAGCTGTTTTTT.

The rearrangement uses TRBV12-3 or TRBV12-4 and TRBJ1-1; no definite D call. V was clipped by 2 bases and J by 7 bases, with 11 bases between them. The CDR3 runs to 13 residues. CDR3 DNA sequence: TGTGCCAGCAGTTTAAGAGAAGGGAGTGAAGCTTTCTTT. This gives the protein CASSLREGSEAFF.

The genes are TRBV5-1 and TRBJ2-5, with D perhaps matching TRBD2 (6 bases). V was shortened by 6 bases and J by 4 bases, with 13 bases between the two germline ends. The CDR3 spans 13 residues. The germline CDR1 and CDR2 sequences are SGHRS and YFSETQ. CDR3 nucleotide sequence: TGCGCCAGCATGGGCGGGGTGAGAGAGACCCAGTACTTC. It encodes CASMGGVRETQYF.

The rearrangement joins TRBV12-5 to TRBJ2-5, with TRBD2 matching 8 bases. Germline V CDR1 and CDR2: LGHNT, FRNRAP. V lost 1 base, J lost 1 base, and 2 bases stayed unmatched. This CDR3 spans 15 amino acids. CDR3 nucleotide sequence: TGTGCTAGTGGTTTGGGAACTAGCGGCCAAGAGACCCAGTACTTC. Translated: CASGLGTSGQETQYF.

This sequence joins TRBV27 and TRBJ2-7; TRBD2 matches at 7 bases. CDR3 length: 15 amino acids. Germline V gene lookup returns CDR1 MNHEY and CDR2 SMNVEV (reference sequence). V lost 4 bases, J lost 2 bases, and 8 bases stayed unmatched. The CDR3 region is CASSYEGSGAYEQYF. The CDR3 DNA sequence: TGTGCCAGCAGTTACGAGGGGAGCGGGGCCTACGAGCAGTACTTC.

The J gene is TRBJ2-5, the V gene TRBV7-2, with D unresolved. The germline CDR1 and CDR2 sequences are SGHTA and FQGNSA. V was clipped by 7 bases and J by 5 bases, with 14 bases between them. The CDR3 spans 13 residues. As DNA, the CDR3 is TGTGCCAGCAATCAATTTAGAGCGGAGACCCAGTACTTC. Translation gives CASNQFRAETQYF.